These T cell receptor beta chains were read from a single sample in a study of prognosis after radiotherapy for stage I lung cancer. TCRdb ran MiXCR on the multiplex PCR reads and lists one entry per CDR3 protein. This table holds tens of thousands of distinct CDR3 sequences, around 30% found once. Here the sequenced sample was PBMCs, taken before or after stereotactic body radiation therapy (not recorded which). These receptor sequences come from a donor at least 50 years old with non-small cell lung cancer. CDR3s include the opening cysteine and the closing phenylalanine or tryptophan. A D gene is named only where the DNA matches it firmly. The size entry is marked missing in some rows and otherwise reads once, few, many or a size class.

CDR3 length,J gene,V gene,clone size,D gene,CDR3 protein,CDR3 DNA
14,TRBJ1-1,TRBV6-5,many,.,CASSYLNLGTEAFF,TGTGCCAGCAGTTATCTCAACCTGGGGACTGAAGCTTTCTTT
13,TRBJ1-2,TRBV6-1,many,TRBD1,CASRDRGGYGYTF,TGTGCCAGCAGGGACAGGGGTGGCTATGGCTACACCTTC
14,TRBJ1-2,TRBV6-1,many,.,CASSVTKGNRGYTF,TGTGCCAGCAGTGTGACGAAGGGGAATCGGGGCTACACCTTC
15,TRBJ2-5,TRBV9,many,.,CASSVGEQPEETQYF,TGTGCCAGCAGCGTAGGGGAACAGCCAGAAGAGACCCAGTACTTC
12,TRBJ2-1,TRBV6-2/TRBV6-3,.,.,CVSSEYWPGQFF,TGTGTCAGCAGTGAATATTGGCCCGGGCAGTTCTTC
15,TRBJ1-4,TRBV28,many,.,CASRPGGTANEKLFF,TGTGCCAGCAGACCAGGAGGGACGGCCAATGAAAAACTGTTTTTT
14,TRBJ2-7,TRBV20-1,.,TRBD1,CSARDRTGADGQYF,TGCAGTGCTAGAGATCGCACAGGGGCTGACGGGCAGTACTTC
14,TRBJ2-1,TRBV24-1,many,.,CATSATGFSNEQFF,TGTGCCACCAGTGCTACGGGATTCTCCAATGAGCAGTTCTTC
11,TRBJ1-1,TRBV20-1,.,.,CSVSPGAGEAF,TGCAGTGTCAGTCCGGGTGCCGGGGAGGCCTTT
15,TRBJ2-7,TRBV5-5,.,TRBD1,CASSYGTGRSYEQYF,TGTGCCAGCAGCTACGGGACAGGAAGATCCTACGAGCAGTACTTC
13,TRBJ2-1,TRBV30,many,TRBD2,CAWGGLAVGEQFF,TGTGCCTGGGGGGGACTAGCGGTCGGGGAGCAGTTCTTC
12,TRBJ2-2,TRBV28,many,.,CASSLRRRELFF,TGTGCCAGCAGCCTCCGGAGAAGGGAGCTGTTTTTT
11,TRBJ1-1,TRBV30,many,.,CALIESPRAFF,TGTGCCTTGATCGAGAGCCCAAGAGCTTTCTTT
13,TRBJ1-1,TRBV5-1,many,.,CASSLVLNTEAFF,TGCGCCAGCAGCTTGGTGTTGAACACTGAAGCTTTCTTT
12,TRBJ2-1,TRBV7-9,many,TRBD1,CASSLGDREKFF,TGTGCCAGCAGCTTAGGGGACAGGGAAAAGTTCTTC
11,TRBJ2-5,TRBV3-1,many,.,CASSSSKTQYF,TGTGCCAGCAGCTCATCGAAGACCCAGTACTTC
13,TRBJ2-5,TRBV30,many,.,CAWSAGGVETQYF,TGTGCCTGGAGTGCAGGCGGGGTGGAGACCCAGTACTTC
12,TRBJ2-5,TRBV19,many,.,CASRGGQETQYF,TGTGCCAGCCGCGGCGGACAAGAGACCCAGTACTTC
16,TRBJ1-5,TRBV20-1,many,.,CSAREEGGVSNQPQHF,TGCAGTGCTAGAGAAGAGGGAGGGGTTAGCAATCAGCCCCAGCATTTT
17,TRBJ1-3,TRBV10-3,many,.,CAISDGTLGSSGNTIYF,TGTGCCATCAGTGATGGGACCTTGGGGAGCTCTGGAAACACCATATATTTT
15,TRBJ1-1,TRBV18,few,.,CASSATRLGDTEAFF,TGTGCCAGCTCAGCGACCCGTCTGGGGGACACTGAAGCTTTCTTT
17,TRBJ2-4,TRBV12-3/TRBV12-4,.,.,CARSLSRTASAGNIKYF,TGTGCCAGAAGTTTAAGCCGGACAGCGTCGGCGGGAAACATTAAGTACTTC
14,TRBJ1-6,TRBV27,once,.,CASSFAATNSPLHF,TGTGCCAGCAGTTTTGCCGCAACCAATTCACCCCTCCACTTT
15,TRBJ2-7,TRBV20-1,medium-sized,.,CSARYLGESGYEQYF,TGCAGTGCTAGATATCTCGGGGAAAGTGGCTACGAGCAGTACTTC
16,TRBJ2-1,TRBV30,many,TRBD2,CAWSPPPSGLAGEQFF,TGTGCCTGGAGTCCTCCACCTTCGGGACTAGCGGGAGAGCAGTTCTTC
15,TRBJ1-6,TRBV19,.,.,CASCGRTVFHSPLHF,TGTGCCAGTTGTGGACGGACGGTGTTTCATTCACCCCTCCACTTT
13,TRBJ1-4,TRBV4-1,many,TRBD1,CASSQRGREKLFF,TGCGCCAGCAGCCAAAGGGGGCGTGAAAAACTGTTTTTT
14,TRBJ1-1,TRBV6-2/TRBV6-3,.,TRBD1,CARSPGTDNNEAFF,TGTGCCAGAAGTCCCGGGACAGATAACAATGAAGCTTTCTTT
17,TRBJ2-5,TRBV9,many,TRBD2,CASSVDPAGGNQETQYF,TGTGCCAGCAGCGTAGACCCTGCGGGAGGAAACCAAGAGACCCAGTACTTC
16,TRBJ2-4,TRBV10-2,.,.,CASSEVGAVAKNIQYF,TGCGCCAGCAGTGAAGTGGGGGCCGTAGCCAAAAACATTCAGTACTTC
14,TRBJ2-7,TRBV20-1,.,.,CSVEPTATSYEQYF,TGCAGTGTAGAGCCCACGGCAACCTCCTACGAGCAGTACTTC
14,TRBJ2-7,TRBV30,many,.,CAWSVYRISYEQYF,TGTGCCTGGAGTGTCTACAGGATTTCCTACGAGCAGTACTTC
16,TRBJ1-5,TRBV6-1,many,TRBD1,CASSELWGQGNQPQHF,TGTGCCAGCAGTGAATTGTGGGGACAGGGCAATCAGCCCCAGCATTTT
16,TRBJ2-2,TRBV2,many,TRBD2,CASSDGRLAGAGELFF,TGTGCCAGCAGTGACGGCAGACTAGCGGGAGCCGGGGAGCTGTTTTTT
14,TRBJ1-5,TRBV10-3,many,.,CAISESRGDQPQHF,TGTGCCATCAGTGAGTCTAGGGGTGATCAGCCCCAGCATTTT
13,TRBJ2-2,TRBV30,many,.,CAWSGHLAGELFF,TGTGCCTGGAGTGGGCATCTAGCCGGGGAGCTGTTTTTT
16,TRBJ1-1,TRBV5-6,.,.,CASSLEVKQMNIEAFF,TGTGCCAGCAGCTTGGAGGTTAAGCAAATGAACATTGAAGCTTTCTTT